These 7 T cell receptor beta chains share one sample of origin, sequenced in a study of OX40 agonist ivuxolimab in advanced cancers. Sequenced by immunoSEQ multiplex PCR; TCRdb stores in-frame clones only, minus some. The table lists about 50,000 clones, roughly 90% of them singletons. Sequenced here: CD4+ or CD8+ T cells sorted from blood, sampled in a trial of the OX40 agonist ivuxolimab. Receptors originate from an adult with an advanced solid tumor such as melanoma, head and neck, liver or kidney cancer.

Written as DNA, the CDR3 is TGTGCCAGTAGTAGGTTAGCGGGAGCCTACAATGAGCAGTTCTTC. It is translated as CASSRLAGAYNEQFF. The genes are TRBV19 and TRBJ2-1; the match to TRBD2 covers 9 bases. The germline V gene has CDR1 LNHDA and CDR2 SQIVND (reference sequence). The V and J ends lost 4 bases and 2 bases, in that order; junction bases with no gene match: 3. The CDR3 is 15 residues long. Drawing the rest from reference TRBV19 and TRBJ2-1, the complete variable domain is DGGITQSPKYLFRKEGQNVTLSCEQNLNHDAMYWYRQDPGQGLRLIYYSQIVNDFQKGDIAEGYSVSREKKESFPLTVTSAQKNPTAFYLCASSRLAGAYNEQFFGPGTRLTVL.

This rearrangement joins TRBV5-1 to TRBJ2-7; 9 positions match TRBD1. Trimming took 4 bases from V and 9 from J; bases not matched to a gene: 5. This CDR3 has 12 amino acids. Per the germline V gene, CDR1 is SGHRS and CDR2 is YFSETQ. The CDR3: CASSRTGEPQYV. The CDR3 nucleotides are TGCGCCAGCAGCAGGACAGGGGAGCCGCAGTACGTC.

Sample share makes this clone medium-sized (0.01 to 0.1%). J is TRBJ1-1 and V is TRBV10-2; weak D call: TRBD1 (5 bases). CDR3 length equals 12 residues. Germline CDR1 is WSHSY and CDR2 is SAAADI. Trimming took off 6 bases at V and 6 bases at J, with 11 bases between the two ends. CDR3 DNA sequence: TGCGCCAGCAGGGGGCAACGTGCTGAAGCTTTCTTT. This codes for CASRGQRAEAFF.

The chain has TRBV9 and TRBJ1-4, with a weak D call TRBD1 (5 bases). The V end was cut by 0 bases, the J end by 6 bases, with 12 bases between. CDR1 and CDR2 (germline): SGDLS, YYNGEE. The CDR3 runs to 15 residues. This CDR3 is CASSVGRGGHEKLFF. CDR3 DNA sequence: TGTGCCAGCAGCGTAGGTAGGGGAGGTCATGAAAAACTGTTTTTT.

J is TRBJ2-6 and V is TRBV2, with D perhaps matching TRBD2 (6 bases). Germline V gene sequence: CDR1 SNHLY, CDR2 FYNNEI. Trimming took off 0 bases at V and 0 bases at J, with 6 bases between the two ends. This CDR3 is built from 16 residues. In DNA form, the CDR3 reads TGTGCCAGCAGTGAAGCGGGGGGCTCTGGGGCCAACGTCCTGACTTTC. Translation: CASSEAGGSGANVLTF.

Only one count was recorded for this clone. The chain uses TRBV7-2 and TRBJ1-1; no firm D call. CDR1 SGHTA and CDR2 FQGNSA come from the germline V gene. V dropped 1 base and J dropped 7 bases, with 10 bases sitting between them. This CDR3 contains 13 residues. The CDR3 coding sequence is TGTGCCAGCAGCTTAGGGACGGACCTTGAAGCTTTCTTT. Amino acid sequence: CASSLGTDLEAFF. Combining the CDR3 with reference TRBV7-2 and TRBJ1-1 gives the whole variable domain GAGVSQSPSNKVTEKGKDVELRCDPISGHTALYWYRQSLGQGLEFLIYFQGNSAPDKSGLPSDRFSAERTGGSVSTLTIQRTQQEDSAVYLCASSLGTDLEAFFGQGTRLTVV.

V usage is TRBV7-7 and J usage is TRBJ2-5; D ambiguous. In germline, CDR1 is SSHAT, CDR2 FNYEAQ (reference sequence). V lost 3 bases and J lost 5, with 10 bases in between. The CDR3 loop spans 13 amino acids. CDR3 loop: CASSLIHRETQYF. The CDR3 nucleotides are TGTGCCAGCAGCTTGATACATCGGGAGACCCAGTACTTC.